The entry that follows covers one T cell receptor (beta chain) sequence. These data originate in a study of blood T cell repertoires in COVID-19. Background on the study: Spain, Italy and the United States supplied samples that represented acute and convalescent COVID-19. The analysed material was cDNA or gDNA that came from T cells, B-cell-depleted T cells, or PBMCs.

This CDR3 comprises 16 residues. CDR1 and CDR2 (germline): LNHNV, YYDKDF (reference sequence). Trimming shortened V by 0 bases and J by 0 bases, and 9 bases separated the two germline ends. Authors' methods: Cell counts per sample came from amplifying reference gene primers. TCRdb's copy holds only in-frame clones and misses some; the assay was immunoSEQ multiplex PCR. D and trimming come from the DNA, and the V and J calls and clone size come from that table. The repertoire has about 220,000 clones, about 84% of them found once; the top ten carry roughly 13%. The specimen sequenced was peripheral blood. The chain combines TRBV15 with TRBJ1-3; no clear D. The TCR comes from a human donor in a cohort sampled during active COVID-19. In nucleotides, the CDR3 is TGTGCCACCAGCAGAGATAGCGGGATCTCTGGAAACACCATATATTTT. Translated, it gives CATSRDSGISGNTIYF.